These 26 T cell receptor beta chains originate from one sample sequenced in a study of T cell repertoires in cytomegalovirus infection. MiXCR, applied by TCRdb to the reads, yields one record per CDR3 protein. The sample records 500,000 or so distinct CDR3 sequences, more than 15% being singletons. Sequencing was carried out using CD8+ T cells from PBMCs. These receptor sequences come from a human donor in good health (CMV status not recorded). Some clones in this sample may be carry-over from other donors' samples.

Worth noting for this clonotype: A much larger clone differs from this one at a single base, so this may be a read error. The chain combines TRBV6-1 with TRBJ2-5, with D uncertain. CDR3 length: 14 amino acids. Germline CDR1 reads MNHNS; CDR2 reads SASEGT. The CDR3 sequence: CAGSEDGRLETQYF. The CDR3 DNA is TGTGCCGGCAGTGAAGACGGAAGGTTAGAGACCCAGTACTTC.

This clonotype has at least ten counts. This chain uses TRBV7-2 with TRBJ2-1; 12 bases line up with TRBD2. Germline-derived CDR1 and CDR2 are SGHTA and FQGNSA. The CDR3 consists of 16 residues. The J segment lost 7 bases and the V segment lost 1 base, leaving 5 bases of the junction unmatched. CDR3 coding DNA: TGTGCCAGCAGCTTAGAACTAGCGGGGGGCCGGAATGAGCAGTTCTTC. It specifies CASSLELAGGRNEQFF.

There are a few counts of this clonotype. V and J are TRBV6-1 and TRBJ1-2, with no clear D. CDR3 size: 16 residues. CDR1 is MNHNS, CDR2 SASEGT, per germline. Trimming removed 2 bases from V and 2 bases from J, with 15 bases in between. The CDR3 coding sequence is TGTGCCAGCAGTGAAAGTCCAGGCAGCGTAAACTATGGCTACACCTTC. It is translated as CASSESPGSVNYGYTF.

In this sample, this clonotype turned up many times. The CDR3 nucleotides read TGTGCCAGCAGCCCTGCGCGGCCAGATACGCAGTATTTT. Its protein product is CASSPARPDTQYF. This chain uses TRBV11-2 with TRBJ2-3; no definite D call. Trimming left V 5 bases short and J 4 bases short, with 10 bases between. Germline V gene lookup returns CDR1 SGHAT and CDR2 FQNNGV. CDR3 size: 13 residues.

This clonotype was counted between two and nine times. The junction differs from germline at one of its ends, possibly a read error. The CDR3 sequence: CASSRSGTTIF. CDR3 in DNA: TGTGCCAGTAGTCGATCCGGGACCACGATCTTC. The chain uses TRBV19 and TRBJ2-1, with D perhaps matching TRBD1 or TRBD2 (5 bases each). The CDR3 runs to 11 residues. Germline assignment: CDR1 LNHDA and CDR2 SQIVND (reference sequence).

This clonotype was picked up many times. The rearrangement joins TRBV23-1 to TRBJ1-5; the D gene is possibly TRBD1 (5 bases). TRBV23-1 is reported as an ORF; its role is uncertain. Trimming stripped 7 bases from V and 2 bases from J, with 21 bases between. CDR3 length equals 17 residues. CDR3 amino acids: CASNLRAGRGGNQPQHF. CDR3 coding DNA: TGCGCCAGCAACCTAAGGGCGGGAAGGGGCGGCAATCAGCCCCAGCATTTT.

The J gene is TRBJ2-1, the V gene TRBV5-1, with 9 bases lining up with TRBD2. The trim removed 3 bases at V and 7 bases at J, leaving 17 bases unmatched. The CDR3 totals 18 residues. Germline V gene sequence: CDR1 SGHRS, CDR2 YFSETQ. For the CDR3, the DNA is TGCGCCAGCAGCTACCGGCAACTTATAGCGGGAGTGGCGAATGAGCAGTTCTTC. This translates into CASSYRQLIAGVANEQFF.

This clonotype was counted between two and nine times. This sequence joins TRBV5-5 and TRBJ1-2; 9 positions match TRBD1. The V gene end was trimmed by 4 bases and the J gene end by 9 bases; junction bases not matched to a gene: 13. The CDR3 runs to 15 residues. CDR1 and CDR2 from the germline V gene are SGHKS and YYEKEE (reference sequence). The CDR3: CASSTRDRDRDSYTF. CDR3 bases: TGTGCCAGCAGCACCCGAGACCGGGACAGGGATAGCTACACCTTC.

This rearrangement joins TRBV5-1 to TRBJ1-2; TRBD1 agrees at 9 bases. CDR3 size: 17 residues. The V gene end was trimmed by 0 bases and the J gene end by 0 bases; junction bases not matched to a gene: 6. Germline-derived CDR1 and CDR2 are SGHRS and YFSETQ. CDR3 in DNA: TGCGCCAGCAGCTTGGAGGGACAGGGTTGGTCTAACTATGGCTACACCTTC. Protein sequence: CASSLEGQGWSNYGYTF.

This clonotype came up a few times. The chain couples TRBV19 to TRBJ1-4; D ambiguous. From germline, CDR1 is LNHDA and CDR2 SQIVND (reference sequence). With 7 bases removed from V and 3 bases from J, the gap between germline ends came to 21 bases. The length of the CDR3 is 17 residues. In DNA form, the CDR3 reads TGTGCCAGTACCCCTAGGTCGGGTGTGCGGGCTAATGAAAAACTGTTTTTT. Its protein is CASTPRSGVRANEKLFF. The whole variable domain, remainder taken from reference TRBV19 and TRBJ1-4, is DGGITQSPKYLFRKEGQNVTLSCEQNLNHDAMYWYRQDPGQGLRLIYYSQIVNDFQKGDIAEGYSVSREKKESFPLTVTSAQKNPTAFYLCASTPRSGVRANEKLFFGSGTQLSVL.

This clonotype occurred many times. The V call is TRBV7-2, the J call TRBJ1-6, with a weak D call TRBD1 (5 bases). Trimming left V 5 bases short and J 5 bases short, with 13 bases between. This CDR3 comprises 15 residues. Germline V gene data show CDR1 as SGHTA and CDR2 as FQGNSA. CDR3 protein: CASSTGTWNNSPLHF. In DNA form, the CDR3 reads TGTGCCAGCAGCACCGGGACGTGGAATAATTCACCCCTCCACTTT. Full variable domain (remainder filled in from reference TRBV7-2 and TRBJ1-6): GAGVSQSPSNKVTEKGKDVELRCDPISGHTALYWYRQSLGQGLEFLIYFQGNSAPDKSGLPSDRFSAERTGGSVSTLTIQRTQQEDSAVYLCASSTGTWNNSPLHFGNGTRLTVT.

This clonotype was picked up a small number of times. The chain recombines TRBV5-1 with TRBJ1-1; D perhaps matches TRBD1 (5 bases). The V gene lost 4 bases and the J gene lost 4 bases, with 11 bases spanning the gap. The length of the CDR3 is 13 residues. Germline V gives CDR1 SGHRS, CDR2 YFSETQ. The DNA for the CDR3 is TGCGCCAGCAGCCTCGGGACCGTCACTGAAGCTTTCTTT. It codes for CASSLGTVTEAFF.

The CDR3 DNA reads as TGTGCCAGCAGTTTATTGGGGCGGACTAGCGGGAGAGGGGTTTACGAGCAGTACTTC. It codes for CASSLLGRTSGRGVYEQYF. The chain uses TRBV27 and TRBJ2-7; TRBD2 aligns across 13 bases. With 1 base clipped from V and 4 bases from J, the junction kept 13 bases outside the gene matches. CDR1 and CDR2 from the germline V gene are MNHEY and SMNVEV (reference sequence). The CDR3 consists of 19 residues.

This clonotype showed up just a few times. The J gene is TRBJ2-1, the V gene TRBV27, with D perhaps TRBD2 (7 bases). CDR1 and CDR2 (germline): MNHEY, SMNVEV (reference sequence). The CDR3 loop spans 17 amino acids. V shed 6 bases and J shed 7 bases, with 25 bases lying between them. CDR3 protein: CASRPGGRDYGPNEQFF. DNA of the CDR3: TGTGCCAGCAGACCCGGGGGCCGGGACTACGGTCCAAATGAGCAGTTCTTC.

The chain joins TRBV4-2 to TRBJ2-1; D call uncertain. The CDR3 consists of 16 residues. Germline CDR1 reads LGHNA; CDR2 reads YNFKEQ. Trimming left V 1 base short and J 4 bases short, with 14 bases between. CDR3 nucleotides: TGTGCCAGCAGCCAAGGAGCGTTAGTCCCTTACAATGAGCAGTTCTTC. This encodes CASSQGALVPYNEQFF.

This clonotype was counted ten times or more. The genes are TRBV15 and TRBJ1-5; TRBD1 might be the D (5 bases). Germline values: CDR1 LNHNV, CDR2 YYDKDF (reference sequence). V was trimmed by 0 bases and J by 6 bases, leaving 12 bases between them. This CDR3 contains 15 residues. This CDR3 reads CATSRDQNGAQPQHF. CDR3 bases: TGTGCCACCAGCAGAGACCAGAACGGGGCTCAGCCCCAGCATTTT.

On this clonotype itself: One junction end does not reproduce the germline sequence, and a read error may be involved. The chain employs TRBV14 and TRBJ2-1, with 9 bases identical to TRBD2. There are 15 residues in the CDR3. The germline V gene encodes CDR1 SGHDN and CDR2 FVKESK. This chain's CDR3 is CASSLRAGGVNVQFF. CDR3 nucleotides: TGTGCCAGCAGCCTAAGAGCGGGAGGAGTTAATGTGCAGTTCTTC.

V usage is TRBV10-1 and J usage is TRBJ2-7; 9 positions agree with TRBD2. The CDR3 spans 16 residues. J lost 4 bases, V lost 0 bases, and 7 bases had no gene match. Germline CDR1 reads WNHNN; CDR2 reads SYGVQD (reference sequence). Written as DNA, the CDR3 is TGCGCCAGCAGTGAGTCTATTAGCGGGGGACTATACGAGCAGTACTTC. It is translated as CASSESISGGLYEQYF.

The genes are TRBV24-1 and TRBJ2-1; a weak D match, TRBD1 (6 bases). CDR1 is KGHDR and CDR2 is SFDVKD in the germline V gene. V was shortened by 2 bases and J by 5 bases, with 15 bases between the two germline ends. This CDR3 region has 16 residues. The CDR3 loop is CATSDSQGPRDNEQFF. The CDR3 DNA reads TGTGCCACCAGTGATTCACAGGGTCCGAGAGACAATGAGCAGTTCTTC.

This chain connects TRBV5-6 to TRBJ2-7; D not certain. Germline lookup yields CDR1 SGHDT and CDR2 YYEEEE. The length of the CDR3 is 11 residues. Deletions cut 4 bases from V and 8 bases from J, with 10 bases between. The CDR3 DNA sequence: TGTGCCAGCAGCAACGACATGAAGCAGTACTTC. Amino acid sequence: CASSNDMKQYF.

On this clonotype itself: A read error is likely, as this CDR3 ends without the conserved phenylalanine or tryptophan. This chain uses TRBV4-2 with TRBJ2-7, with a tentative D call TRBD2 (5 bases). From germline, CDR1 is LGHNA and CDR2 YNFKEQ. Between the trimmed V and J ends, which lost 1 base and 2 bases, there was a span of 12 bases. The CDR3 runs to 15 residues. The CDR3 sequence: CASSQGLALTYEQYL. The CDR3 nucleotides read TGTGCCAGCAGCCAAGGGTTAGCGCTAACCTACGAGCAGTACTTA.

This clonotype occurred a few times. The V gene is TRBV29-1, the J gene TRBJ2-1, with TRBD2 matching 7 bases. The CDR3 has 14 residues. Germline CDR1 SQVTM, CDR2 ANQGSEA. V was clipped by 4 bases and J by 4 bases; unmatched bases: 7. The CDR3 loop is CSVGASGGYNEQFF. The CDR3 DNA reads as TGCAGCGTTGGGGCTAGCGGAGGTTACAATGAGCAGTTCTTC.

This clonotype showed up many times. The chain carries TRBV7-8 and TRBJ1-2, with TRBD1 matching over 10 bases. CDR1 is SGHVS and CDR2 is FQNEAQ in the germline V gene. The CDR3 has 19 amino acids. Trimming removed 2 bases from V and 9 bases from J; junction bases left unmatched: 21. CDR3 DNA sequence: TGTGCCAGCAGCTTAACTTTGGGGACAGGGGCCCTGCTTCTTGGGAGCTACACCTTC. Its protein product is CASSLTLGTGALLLGSYTF.

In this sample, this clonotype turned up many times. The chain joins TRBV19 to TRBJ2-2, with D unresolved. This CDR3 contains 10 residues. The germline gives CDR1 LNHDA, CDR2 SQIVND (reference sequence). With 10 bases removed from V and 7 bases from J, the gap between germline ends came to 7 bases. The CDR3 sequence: CATFHGELFF. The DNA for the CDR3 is TGTGCCACCTTTCACGGGGAGCTGTTTTTT. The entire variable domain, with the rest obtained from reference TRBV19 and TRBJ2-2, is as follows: DGGITQSPKYLFRKEGQNVTLSCEQNLNHDAMYWYRQDPGQGLRLIYYSQIVNDFQKGDIAEGYSVSREKKESFPLTVTSAQKNPTAFYLCATFHGELFFGEGSRLTVL.

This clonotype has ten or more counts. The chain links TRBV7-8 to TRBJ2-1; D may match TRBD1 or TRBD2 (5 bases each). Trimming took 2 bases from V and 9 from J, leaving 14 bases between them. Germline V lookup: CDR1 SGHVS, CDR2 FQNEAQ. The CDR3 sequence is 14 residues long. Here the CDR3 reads CASSLTGGQGEQFF. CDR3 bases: TGTGCCAGCAGCTTAACTGGCGGGCAGGGTGAGCAGTTCTTC. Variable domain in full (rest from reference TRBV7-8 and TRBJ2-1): GAGVSQSPRYKVAKRGQDVALRCDPISGHVSLFWYQQALGQGPEFLTYFQNEAQLDKSGLPSDRFFAERPEGSVSTLKIQRTQQEDSAVYLCASSLTGGQGEQFFGPGTRLTVL.

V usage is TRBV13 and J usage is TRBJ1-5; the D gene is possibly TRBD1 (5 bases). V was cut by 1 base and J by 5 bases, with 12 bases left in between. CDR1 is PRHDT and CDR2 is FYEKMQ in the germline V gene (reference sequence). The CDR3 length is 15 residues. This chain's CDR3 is CASSLAKGRDQPQHF. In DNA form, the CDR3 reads TGTGCCAGCAGCTTAGCAAAGGGGCGCGATCAGCCCCAGCATTTT. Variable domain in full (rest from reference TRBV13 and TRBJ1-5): AAGVIQSPRHLIKEKRETATLKCYPIPRHDTVYWYQQGPGQDPQFLISFYEKMQSDKGSIPDRFSAQQFSDYHSELNMSSLELGDSALYFCASSLAKGRDQPQHFGDGTRLSIL.